Below, 10 T cell receptor beta chains from the same sample are listed, as sequenced in a study of shared clonotypes between healthy human individuals. Sequenced by immunoSEQ multiplex PCR; TCRdb stores in-frame clones only, minus some. The sample carries 1.5 million to 1.9 million clones, 95% to 99% recorded once. Sequencing was carried out using naive CD4+ T cells sorted from blood. Noted subset: CD45RA+ positively selected. Every receptor here comes from a young man in good health.

A single count supports this clone. This chain joins TRBV27 and TRBJ2-1, with TRBD1 matching over 7 bases. CDR3 length: 14 residues. Germline-derived CDR1 and CDR2 are MNHEY and SMNVEV (reference sequence). The V and J ends lost 6 bases and 2 bases, in that order; junction bases with no gene match: 4. CDR3 nucleotide sequence: TGTGCCAGCAGACCGGGACAGCCCTACAATGAGCAGTTCTTC. Its translation is CASRPGQPYNEQFF.

This chain uses TRBV28 with TRBJ2-7; 10 bases line up with TRBD2. Germline V gives CDR1 MDHEN, CDR2 SYDVKM. Trimming took 6 bases from V and 2 from J; bases not matched to a gene: 7. This CDR3 has 15 amino acids. CDR3 coding DNA: TGTGCCAGCAGCTACAGTACTAGCGGGGCCTACGAGCAGTACTTC. Translated, it gives CASSYSTSGAYEQYF.

This rearrangement joins TRBV10-3 to TRBJ2-5; D call uncertain. Germline V lookup: CDR1 ENHRY, CDR2 SYGVKD. V lost 6 bases to trimming and J lost 1 base, with 9 bases between them. The CDR3 loop spans 13 amino acids. CDR3: CAISGSGQETQYF. Written as DNA, the CDR3 is TGTGCCATCAGCGGGTCTGGCCAAGAGACCCAGTACTTC.

This sequence joins TRBV10-1 and TRBJ2-3; tentative D call: TRBD1 (6 bases). This CDR3 comprises 13 residues. CDR1 WNHNN and CDR2 SYGVQD come from the germline V gene (reference sequence). Between the trimmed V and J ends, which lost 3 bases and 7 bases, there was a span of 11 bases. As DNA, the CDR3 is TGCGCCAGCAGTGATAGGGGGATTTATACGCAGTATTTT. Translating gives CASSDRGIYTQYF.

The rearrangement uses TRBV21-1 and TRBJ2-7; TRBD2 is the table's D call, not checked against the DNA. TRBV21-1 constitutes a pseudogene. This CDR3 contains 15 residues. CDR3 nucleotides: TGTGCCAGCAGCAAAGTGTGGAGTGGGAGGGGGGAGCAGTACTTC. This encodes CASSKVWSGRGEQYF.

To note about this clone: This sample also contains other DNA sequences that code for the same CDR3. The chain has TRBV5-1 and TRBJ1-1; D gene unclear. V lost 0 bases, J lost 5 bases, and 11 bases lay in between. Germline CDR1 and CDR2: SGHRS and YFSETQ. The length of the CDR3 is 14 residues. The CDR3 protein is CASSLEGAGTEAFF. Written as DNA, the CDR3 is TGCGCCAGCAGCTTGGAGGGCGCGGGGACTGAAGCTTTCTTT.

The chain uses TRBV5-4 and TRBJ2-2; possibly TRBD1 or TRBD2 for D (5 bases each). V dropped 0 bases and J dropped 4 bases, with 10 bases sitting between them. Germline V gene sequence: CDR1 SGHNT, CDR2 YYREEE (reference sequence). This CDR3 contains 15 residues. CDR3 in DNA: TGTGCCAGCAGCTTGGGGGGGAGTTCCACCGGGGAGCTGTTTTTT. Translated: CASSLGGSSTGELFF.

The chain employs TRBV18 and TRBJ1-3; 9 bases agree with TRBD1. CDR3 size: 16 residues. Unmatched junction bases numbered 5, after V lost 1 base and J lost 4 bases. Germline V CDR1 and CDR2: KGHSH, LQKENI. The CDR3 nucleotides are TGTGCCAGCTCACCACTGGACAGGGGAAAAGGAAACACCATATATTTT. This gives the protein CASSPLDRGKGNTIYF. Looking up the rest from reference TRBV18 and TRBJ1-3 gives the full variable domain: NAGVMQNPRHLVRRRGQEARLRCSPMKGHSHVYWYRQLPEEGLKFMVYLQKENIIDESGMPKERFSAEFPKEGPSILRIQQVVRGDSAAYFCASSPLDRGKGNTIYFGEGSWLTVV.

V gene TRBV4-1 combines with J gene TRBJ1-5, with a tentative D call TRBD1 (5 bases). Trimming removed 3 bases at V and 5 bases at J, with 11 bases between. Germline V gives CDR1 MGHRA, CDR2 YSYEKL. The CDR3 totals 14 residues. Here the CDR3 DNA reads TGCGCCAGCAGCCAGGGACGGGTGGATCAGCCCCAGCATTTT. The encoded protein is CASSQGRVDQPQHF.

V is TRBV5-1 and J is TRBJ1-1; possible D gene TRBD1, 5 bases. The CDR3 consists of 14 residues. The V gene lost 0 bases and the J gene lost 3 bases, with 9 bases spanning the gap. The germline gives CDR1 SGHRS, CDR2 YFSETQ. The CDR3 coding sequence is TGCGCCAGCAGCTTGGGAGGGGAATACACTGAAGCTTTCTTT. Protein: CASSLGGEYTEAFF.